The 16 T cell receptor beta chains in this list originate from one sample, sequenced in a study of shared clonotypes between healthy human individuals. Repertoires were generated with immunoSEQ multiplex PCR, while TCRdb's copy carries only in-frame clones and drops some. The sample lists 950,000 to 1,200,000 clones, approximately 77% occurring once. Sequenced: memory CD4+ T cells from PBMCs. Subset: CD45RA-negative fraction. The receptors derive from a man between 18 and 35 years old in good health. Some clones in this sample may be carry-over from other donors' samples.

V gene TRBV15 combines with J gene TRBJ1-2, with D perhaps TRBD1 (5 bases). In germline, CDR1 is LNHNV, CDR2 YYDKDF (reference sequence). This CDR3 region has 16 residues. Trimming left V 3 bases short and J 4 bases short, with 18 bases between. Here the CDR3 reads CATSRNAGRGGYGYTF. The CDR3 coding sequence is TGTGCCACCAGCAGGAACGCCGGCCGGGGGGGCTATGGCTACACCTTC.

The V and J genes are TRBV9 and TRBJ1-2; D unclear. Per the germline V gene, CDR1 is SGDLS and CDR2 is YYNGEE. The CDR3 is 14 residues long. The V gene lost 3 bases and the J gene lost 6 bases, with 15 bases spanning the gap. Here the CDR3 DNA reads TGTGCCAGCAGCGCCCGCTGGGGAACGGATGGCTACACCTTC. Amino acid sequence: CASSARWGTDGYTF. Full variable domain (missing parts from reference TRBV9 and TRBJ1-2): DSGVTQTPKHLITATGQRVTLRCSPRSGDLSVYWYQQSLDQGLQFLIQYYNGEERAKGNILERFSAQQFPDLHSELNLSSLELGDSALYFCASSARWGTDGYTFGSGTRLTVV.

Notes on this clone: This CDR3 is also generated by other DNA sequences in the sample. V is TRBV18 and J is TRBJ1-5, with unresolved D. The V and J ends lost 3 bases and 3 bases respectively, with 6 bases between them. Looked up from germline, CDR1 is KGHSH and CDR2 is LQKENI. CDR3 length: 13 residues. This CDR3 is CASSPALNQPQHF. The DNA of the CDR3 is TGTGCCAGCTCACCGGCTCTCAATCAGCCCCAGCATTTT. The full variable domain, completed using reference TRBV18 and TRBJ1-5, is NAGVMQNPRHLVRRRGQEARLRCSPMKGHSHVYWYRQLPEEGLKFMVYLQKENIIDESGMPKERFSAEFPKEGPSILRIQQVVRGDSAAYFCASSPALNQPQHFGDGTRLSIL.

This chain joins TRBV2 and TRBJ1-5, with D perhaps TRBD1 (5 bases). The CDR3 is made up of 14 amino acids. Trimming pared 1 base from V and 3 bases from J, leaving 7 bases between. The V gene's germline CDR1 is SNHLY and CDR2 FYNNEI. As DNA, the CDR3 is TGTGCCAGCAGTGAAGTGACAGACAATCAGCCCCAGCATTTT. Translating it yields CASSEVTDNQPQHF.

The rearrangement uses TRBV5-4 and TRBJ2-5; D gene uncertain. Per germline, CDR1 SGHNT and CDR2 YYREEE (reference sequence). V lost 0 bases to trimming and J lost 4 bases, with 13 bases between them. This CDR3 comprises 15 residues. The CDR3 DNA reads TGTGCCAGCAGCTTGGCGGCGTCCCGACGAGAGACCCAGTACTTC. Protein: CASSLAASRRETQYF.

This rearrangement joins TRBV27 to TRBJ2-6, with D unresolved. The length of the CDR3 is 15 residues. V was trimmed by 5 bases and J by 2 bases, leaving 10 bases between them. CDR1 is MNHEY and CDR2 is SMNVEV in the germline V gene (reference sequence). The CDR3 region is CASSPIIAGANVLTF. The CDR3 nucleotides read TGTGCCAGCAGTCCGATTATAGCTGGGGCCAACGTCCTGACTTTC.

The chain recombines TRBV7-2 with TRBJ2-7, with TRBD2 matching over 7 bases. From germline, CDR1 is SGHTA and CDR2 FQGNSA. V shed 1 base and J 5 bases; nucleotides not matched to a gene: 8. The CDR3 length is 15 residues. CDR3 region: CASSLVAGVSNEQYF. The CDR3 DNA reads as TGTGCCAGCAGCTTAGTTGCGGGAGTATCCAACGAGCAGTACTTC.

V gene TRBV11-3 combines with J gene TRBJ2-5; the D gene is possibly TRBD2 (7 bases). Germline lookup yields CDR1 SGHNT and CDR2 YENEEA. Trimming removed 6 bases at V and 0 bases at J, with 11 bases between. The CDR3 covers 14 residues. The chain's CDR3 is CASSRGGDQETQYF. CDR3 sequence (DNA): TGTGCCAGCAGTAGGGGGGGAGACCAAGAGACCCAGTACTTC.

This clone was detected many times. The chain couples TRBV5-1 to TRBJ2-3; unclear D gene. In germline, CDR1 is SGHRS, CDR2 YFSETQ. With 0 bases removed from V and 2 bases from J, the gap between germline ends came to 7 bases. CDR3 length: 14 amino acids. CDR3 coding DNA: TGCGCCAGCAGCTTGGTCGACACCACAGATACGCAGTATTTT. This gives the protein CASSLVDTTDTQYF.

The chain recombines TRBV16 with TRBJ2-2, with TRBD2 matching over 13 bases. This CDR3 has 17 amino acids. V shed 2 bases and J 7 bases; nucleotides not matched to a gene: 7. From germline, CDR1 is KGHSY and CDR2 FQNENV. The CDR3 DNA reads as TGTGCCAGCAGCCAAGAGACTAGCGGGAGGTCTGGCGGGGAGCTGTTTTTT. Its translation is CASSQETSGRSGGELFF.

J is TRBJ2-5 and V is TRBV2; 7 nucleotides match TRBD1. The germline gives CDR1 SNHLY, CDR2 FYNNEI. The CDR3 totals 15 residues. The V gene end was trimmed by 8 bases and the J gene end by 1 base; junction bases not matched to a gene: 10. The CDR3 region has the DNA TGTGCCAGCGCCGACCGCGGACAGGCCCAAGAGACCCAGTACTTC. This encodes CASADRGQAQETQYF.

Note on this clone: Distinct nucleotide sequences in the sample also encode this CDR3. The CDR3 is CASSSGAGSAYNEQFF. The CDR3 DNA follows: TGTGCCAGCAGTTCCGGAGCTGGAAGCGCCTACAATGAGCAGTTCTTC. The V call is TRBV6-5, the J call TRBJ2-1; no firm D call. Germline V gene data show CDR1 as MNHEY and CDR2 as SVGAGI. CDR3 length equals 16 residues. The V end lost 4 bases, the J end lost 2 bases, and 15 bases lay between the germline ends.

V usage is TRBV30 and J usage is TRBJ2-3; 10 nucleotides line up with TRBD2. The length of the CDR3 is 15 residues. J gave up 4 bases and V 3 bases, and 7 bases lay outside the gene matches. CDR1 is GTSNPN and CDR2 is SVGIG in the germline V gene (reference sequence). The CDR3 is CAWRSELAGPDTQYF. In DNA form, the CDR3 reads TGTGCCTGGAGATCAGAACTAGCGGGACCAGATACGCAGTATTTT.

The CDR3 DNA reads TGCGCCAGCAGCCCGGGGACAGGGGGGCTCAACCATTTCTTT. Its translation: CASSPGTGGLNHFF. The chain employs TRBV5-1 and TRBJ1-1; 11 positions match TRBD1. The ends lost 4 bases at V and 13 bases at J; junction bases unmatched: 12. Germline loops: CDR1 SGHRS, CDR2 YFSETQ. CDR3 length equals 14 residues.

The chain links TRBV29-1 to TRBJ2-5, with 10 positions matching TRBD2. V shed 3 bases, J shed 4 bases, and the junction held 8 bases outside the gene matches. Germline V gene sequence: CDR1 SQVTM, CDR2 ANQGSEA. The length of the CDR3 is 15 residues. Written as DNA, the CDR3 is TGCAGCGTTGATAGCAGCGGGAGGGCCTCAGAGACCCAGTACTTC. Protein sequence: CSVDSSGRASETQYF.

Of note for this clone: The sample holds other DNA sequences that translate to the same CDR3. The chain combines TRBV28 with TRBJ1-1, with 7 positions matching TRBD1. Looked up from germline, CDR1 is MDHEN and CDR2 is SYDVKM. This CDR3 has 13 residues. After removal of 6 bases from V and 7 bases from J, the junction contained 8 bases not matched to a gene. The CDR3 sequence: CASSKTGVGEAFF. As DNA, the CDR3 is TGTGCCAGCAGCAAAACAGGGGTGGGTGAAGCTTTCTTT.